This TCR beta chain stems from a study of shared clonotypes between healthy human individuals. Study background: Each donor contributed plates that comprised three CD4 naive, three CD4 memory, two CD8 naive and one CD8 memory.

CDR1 and CDR2 from the germline V gene are SNHLY and FYNNEI. The CDR3 consists of 17 residues. J gave up 3 bases and V 5 bases, and 12 bases lay outside the gene matches. Naive CD45RA+ and memory CD45RA-negative subsets were split from CD4+ cells. The assay was immunoSEQ multiplex PCR, and TCRdb's table has in-frame clones only and misses some. The sample lists 1.5 million to 1.9 million clones; approximately 98% were seen once. The source is a man between 25 and 39 years old in good health. The sequencing input was naive CD4+ T cells sorted from blood. Described subset: CD45RA+ positively selected. The rearrangement uses TRBV2 and TRBJ2-5; 10 bases line up with TRBD2. In nucleotides, the CDR3 is TGTGCCAGCAGTAGCATTTTAGCGGGGGGAGGCAAAGAGACCCAGTACTTC. This gives the protein CASSSILAGGGKETQYF. Complete variable domain (other parts from reference TRBV2 and TRBJ2-5): EPEVTQTPSHQVTQMGQEVILRCVPISNHLYFYWYRQILGQKVEFLVSFYNNEISEKSEIFDDQFSVERPDGSNFTLKIRSTKLEDSAMYFCASSSILAGGGKETQYFGPGTRLLVL.